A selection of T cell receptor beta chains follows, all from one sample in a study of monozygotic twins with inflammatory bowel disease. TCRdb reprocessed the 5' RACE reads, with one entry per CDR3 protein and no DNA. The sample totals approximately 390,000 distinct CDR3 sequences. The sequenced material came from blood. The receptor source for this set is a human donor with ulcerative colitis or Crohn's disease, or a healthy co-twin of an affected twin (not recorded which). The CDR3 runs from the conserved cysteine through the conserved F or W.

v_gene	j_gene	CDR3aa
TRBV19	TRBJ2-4	CASSTTVRANIQYF
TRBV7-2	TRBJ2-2	CASSSQPGLVNTGELFF
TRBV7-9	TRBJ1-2	CASSQTGTGDHNYGYTF
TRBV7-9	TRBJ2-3	CASSFSLGLLSTDTQYF
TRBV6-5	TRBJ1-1	CASSHSGQLNTEAFF
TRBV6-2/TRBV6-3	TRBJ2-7	CASSSRLAGWVDEQYF
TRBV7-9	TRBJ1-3	CASSSLGQVVSGNTIYF
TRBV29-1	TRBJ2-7	CSVDPDGGYEQYF
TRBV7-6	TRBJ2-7	CASSFREDEQYF
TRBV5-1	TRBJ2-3	CASSTVRQGISTDTQYF
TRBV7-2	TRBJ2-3	CASSSSGGAPDTQYF
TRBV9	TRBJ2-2	CASSPHTGGSGELFF
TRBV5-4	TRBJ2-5	CASSPGLAGKTQYF
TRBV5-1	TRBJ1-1	CASRLAVRDSNTEAFF
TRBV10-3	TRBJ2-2	CAISESILAGGNTGELFF
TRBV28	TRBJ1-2	CASSRTGNLYGYTF
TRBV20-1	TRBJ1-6	CSARETDNSPLHF
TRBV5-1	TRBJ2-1	CASSVSGGAAYNEQFF
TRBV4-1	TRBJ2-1	CASRTPGLVGNEQFF
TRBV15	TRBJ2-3	CATSRDSFSATDTQYF
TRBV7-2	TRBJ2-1	CASSHRYEQFF
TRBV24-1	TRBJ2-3	CATASPGLMAQYF
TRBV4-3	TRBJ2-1	CASSQEVRNNEQFF
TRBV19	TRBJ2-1	CASSISSGRGLNEQFF
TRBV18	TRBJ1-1	CASSRKWEDTEAFF
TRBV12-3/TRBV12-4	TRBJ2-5	CASTLGREETQYF
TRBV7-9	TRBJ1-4	CASSPPGGRVDEKLFF
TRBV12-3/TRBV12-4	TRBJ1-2	CASSFEVVPGYTF
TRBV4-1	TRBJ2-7	CASSQGDGRPYEQYF
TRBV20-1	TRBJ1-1	CSASSADRGIQAFF
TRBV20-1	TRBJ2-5	CSASGGAGETQYF
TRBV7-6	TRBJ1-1	CASGRDWDTEAFF
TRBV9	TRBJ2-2	CASSVVPISNTGELFF
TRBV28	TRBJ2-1	CASSCSGRFCNEQFF
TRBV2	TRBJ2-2	CASSEGTSRDGELFF
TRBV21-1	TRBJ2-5	CASSKVGSRQETQYF
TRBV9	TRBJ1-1	CASSVLTGARGTEAFF
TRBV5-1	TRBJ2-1	CASSPQGNSYNEQFF
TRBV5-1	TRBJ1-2	CASSQLQGASYGYTF
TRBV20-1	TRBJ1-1	CSAREGGSTEAFF
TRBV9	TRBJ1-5	CASSVGGLSNQPQHF
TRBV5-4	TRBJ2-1	CASSLEAGTMGNEQFF
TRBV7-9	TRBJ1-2	CASSLEMLANYGYTF
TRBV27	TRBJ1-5	CASSPQGVRYQPQHF
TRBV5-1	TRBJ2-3	CASSLTGGPTPISTDTQYF
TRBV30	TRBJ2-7	CAWSVAGGPYEQYF
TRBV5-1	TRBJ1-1	CASSLWGVDTEAFF
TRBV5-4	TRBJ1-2	CASSDPPGGYTF
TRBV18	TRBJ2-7	CASSRQGINYEQYF
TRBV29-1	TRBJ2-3	CSVDLTSGGLIVTDTQYF
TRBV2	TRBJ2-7	CASSLGLGAEYEQYF
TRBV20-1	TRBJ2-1	CSAPGQGWNEQFF
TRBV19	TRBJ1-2	CASSRRGDRRDYGYTF